A selection of T cell receptor beta chains follows, all from one sample in a study of identical twins. In TCRdb, the 5' RACE reads were re-called with MiXCR into one record per CDR3 protein. The table has 450,000 to 500,000 distinct CDR3 sequences, roughly an eighth seen once. The same data also contributed to another study, on yellow fever vaccine responses in identical twins.

What was sequenced was CD4+ T cells sorted from blood. Every receptor here comes from a woman aged 18-29 years in good health. CDR3s include the opening cysteine and the closing phenylalanine or tryptophan. The D gene is left open where the match is weak. A row's size may be missing; if present it is once, few, many or a size class.

clone_size d_call j_call v_call cdr3_aa cdr3_nt
- - TRBJ1-5 TRBV12-5 CASGLERKDNSNQPQHF TGTGCTAGTGGTTTGGAACGGAAAGATAATAGCAATCAGCCCCAGCATTTT
- - TRBJ2-7 TRBV15 CATSTPRASSYEQYF TGTGCCACCAGCACCCCCCGGGCAAGCTCCTACGAGCAGTACTTC
few TRBD2 TRBJ2-7 TRBV5-1 CASSGSGAAHYEQYF TGCGCCAGCAGCGGGAGCGGGGCCGCCCACTACGAGCAGTACTTC
- - TRBJ2-5 TRBV7-9 CASSLAQQAQYF TGTGCCAGCAGCTTAGCACAGCAGGCCCAGTACTTC
- - TRBJ1-6 TRBV12-3/TRBV12-4 CASTYGREGSPLHF TGTGCCAGCACCTACGGCAGGGAGGGATCACCCCTCCACTTT
few - TRBJ2-4 TRBV27 CASSGRGGGAKNIQYF TGTGCCAGCAGTGGGCGAGGGGGGGGAGCCAAAAACATTCAGTACTTC
few - TRBJ2-2 TRBV24-1 CATSDLASPNTGELFF TGTGCCACCAGTGATTTGGCCAGCCCGAACACCGGGGAGCTGTTTTTT
- TRBD2 TRBJ2-7 TRBV5-1 CASSLAGTSGTGEQYF TGCGCCAGCAGCTTGGCCGGCACTAGCGGGACGGGCGAGCAGTACTTC
- TRBD2 TRBJ2-7 TRBV6-1 CASSRGGTREAYEQYF TGTGCCAGCAGTCGCGGGGGGACGAGGGAGGCCTACGAGCAGTACTTC
few TRBD1 TRBJ2-3 TRBV20-1 CSAIIGTDTDTQYF TGCAGTGCTATCATAGGGACAGACACAGATACGCAGTATTTT
many - TRBJ2-2 TRBV7-8 CASIGGTGELFF TGTGCCAGCATCGGGGGCACCGGGGAGCTGTTTTTT
- - TRBJ2-3 TRBV7-9 CASSLALGRDTQYF TGTGCCAGCAGCTTAGCTCTGGGGAGAGATACGCAGTATTTT
- TRBD2 TRBJ2-3 TRBV5-1 CASSFFGRGGGTDTQYF TGCGCCAGCAGCTTCTTCGGACGGGGAGGGGGCACAGATACGCAGTATTTT
many - TRBJ2-1 TRBV6-5 CASSQGHEQFF TGTGCCAGCAGCCAAGGACATGAGCAGTTCTTC
- - TRBJ1-2 TRBV7-3 CASSLHGYTF TGTGCCAGCAGCTTACATGGCTACACCTTC
medium-sized TRBD1 TRBJ1-5 TRBV6-5 CASSYGQGNQPQHF TGTGCCAGCAGTTACGGACAGGGGAATCAGCCCCAGCATTTT
few TRBD2 TRBJ2-1 TRBV5-6 CASSLPGLADYNEQFF TGTGCCAGCAGCTTGCCGGGACTAGCGGACTACAATGAGCAGTTCTTC
- - TRBJ2-6 TRBV3-1 CASRFAGTPSGANVLTF TGTGCCAGCAGATTCGCCGGGACCCCCTCTGGGGCCAACGTCCTGACTTTC
many - TRBJ1-6 TRBV12-3/TRBV12-4 CASSLTGSPPLHF TGTGCCAGCAGTCTCACAGGGAGCCCACCCCTCCACTTT
few TRBD1 TRBJ2-7 TRBV7-2 CASSPHGQGAYEQYF TGTGCCAGCAGCCCCCACGGACAGGGGGCCTACGAGCAGTACTTC
- - TRBJ2-2 TRBV5-1 CASSTVRGSLPGELFF TGCGCCAGCAGCACAGTTCGGGGGTCGCTACCCGGGGAGCTGTTTTTT
few - TRBJ2-7 TRBV21-1 CASSKRSGTGIHYEQYF TGTGCCAGCAGCAAGAGGTCCGGGACAGGCATCCACTACGAGCAGTACTTC
many - TRBJ2-1 TRBV27 CASSSPTQNLYNEQFF TGTGCCAGCAGTTCCCCGACTCAAAACCTCTACAATGAGCAGTTCTTC
few - TRBJ2-5 TRBV5-6 CASRRLGEETQYF TGTGCCAGCAGGCGCCTTGGGGAAGAGACCCAGTACTTC
- TRBD1 TRBJ1-1 TRBV19 CASDRGLGEAFF TGTGCCAGTGACAGGGGGTTAGGTGAAGCTTTCTTT
- - TRBJ2-1 TRBV18 CASSRGPRDSYNEQFF TGTGCCAGCTCTCGAGGACCGAGAGACTCCTACAATGAGCAGTTCTTC
many TRBD2 TRBJ2-5 TRBV20-1 CSAAQMRRGLAGGETQYF TGCAGTGCCGCCCAGATGAGAAGGGGACTAGCGGGGGGAGAGACCCAGTACTTC
- TRBD2 TRBJ2-1 TRBV19 CASSRPGLATNEQFF TGTGCCAGTAGTAGGCCGGGACTAGCGACGAATGAGCAGTTCTTC
- - TRBJ2-5 TRBV20-1 CSASPLARETQYF TGCAGTGCTAGTCCGCTAGCGCGAGAGACCCAGTACTTC
few TRBD1 TRBJ1-2 TRBV12-3/TRBV12-4 CASRTGTGNYGYTF TGTGCCAGCAGAACCGGGACAGGGAACTATGGCTACACCTTC
few - TRBJ2-1 TRBV6-4 CASSDSDGVSSYNEQFF TGTGCCAGCAGTGACTCAGACGGGGTAAGCTCCTACAATGAGCAGTTCTTC
few - TRBJ2-1 TRBV6-4 CASSATTGNEQFF TGTGCCAGCAGTGCTACTACGGGCAATGAGCAGTTCTTC
few TRBD1 TRBJ1-6 TRBV5-4 CASSLGQGIRNSPLHF TGTGCCAGCAGCTTGGGACAGGGGATCCGGAATTCACCCCTCCACTTT
few TRBD1 TRBJ1-5 TRBV7-3 CASRIMGQGFPGQPQHF TGTGCCAGCAGGATAATGGGACAGGGTTTTCCCGGTCAGCCCCAGCATTTT
- TRBD2 TRBJ2-3 TRBV4-2 CASSQDGGLAGTDTQYF TGTGCCAGCAGCCAAGATGGGGGACTAGCGGGAACAGATACGCAGTATTTT
- TRBD1 TRBJ1-1 TRBV6-2/TRBV6-3 CASSTGTEKAFF TGTGCCAGCAGTACCGGGACAGAGAAAGCTTTCTTT
- TRBD2 TRBJ2-7 TRBV20-1 CSARDLQAGGTYEQYF TGCAGTGCTAGAGATCTTCAAGCGGGGGGGACCTACGAGCAGTACTTC
few - TRBJ1-1 TRBV27 CASTEGGLGDTEAFF TGTGCCAGCACCGAGGGGGGGCTTGGGGACACTGAAGCTTTCTTT
few TRBD1 TRBJ2-2 TRBV11-2 CASSPRGWTNTGELFF TGTGCCAGCAGCCCCAGGGGGTGGACGAACACCGGGGAGCTGTTTTTT
many - TRBJ2-7 TRBV7-9 CASSLGLEQYF TGTGCCAGCAGCCTGGGACTTGAGCAGTACTTC
- TRBD1 TRBJ1-2 TRBV12-3/TRBV12-4 CASTSGQSSTF TGTGCCAGCACCTCGGGACAGTCCTCCACCTTC
many - TRBJ1-3 TRBV20-1 CSAHGIFSGNTIYF TGCAGTGCACATGGGATCTTCTCTGGAAACACCATATATTTT
- - TRBJ2-5 TRBV20-1 CSARVAGTEETQYF TGCAGTGCTAGGGTAGCCGGGACTGAAGAGACCCAGTACTTC
- TRBD1 TRBJ2-5 TRBV20-1 CSARPGTGGMETQYF TGCAGTGCTAGACCTGGGACAGGGGGCATGGAGACCCAGTACTTC
- - TRBJ2-5 TRBV3-1 CASSQLTQYF TGTGCCAGCAGCCAGTTAACCCAGTACTTC
- - TRBJ2-7 TRBV2 CASSATPQGYEQYF TGTGCCAGCAGTGCAACCCCCCAGGGCTACGAGCAGTACTTC
- - TRBJ2-5 TRBV7-2 CASSLFDSRETQYF TGTGCCAGCAGCTTATTCGATTCCCGAGAGACCCAGTACTTC
- - TRBJ1-1 TRBV6-2/TRBV6-3 CASSRPTQGNTEAFF TGTGCCAGCAGTCGCCCCACTCAGGGGAACACTGAAGCTTTCTTT
- - TRBJ2-1 TRBV2 CASSDGTASNEQFF TGTGCCAGCAGTGACGGGACTGCCAGCAATGAGCAGTTCTTC
- TRBD2 TRBJ2-5 TRBV12-3/TRBV12-4 CASSLSGRGGQETQYF TGTGCCAGCAGTTTGAGTGGGCGGGGGGGCCAAGAGACCCAGTACTTC
- TRBD2 TRBJ2-7 TRBV20-1 CSAPGLAGGPYEQYF TGCAGTGCGCCGGGACTAGCGGGCGGGCCATACGAGCAGTACTTC
few - TRBJ2-3 TRBV6-2/TRBV6-3 CASSDPADTQYF TGTGCCAGCAGCGACCCGGCAGATACGCAGTATTTT
few - TRBJ2-1 TRBV28 CASSYPGAGSNNEQFF TGTGCCAGCAGTTACCCGGGGGCCGGGTCCAACAATGAGCAGTTCTTC
few TRBD1 TRBJ1-2 TRBV19 CASRKGQSRYGYTF TGTGCCAGTAGGAAGGGACAGAGTCGCTATGGCTACACCTTC
- - TRBJ2-1 TRBV20-1 CSASLSRGYNEQFF TGCAGTGCTAGTCTCAGCCGAGGCTACAATGAGCAGTTCTTC
few TRBD1 TRBJ2-1 TRBV9 CASSVVGTDDSNEQFF TGTGCCAGCAGCGTAGTGGGGACAGACGATTCCAATGAGCAGTTCTTC
- - TRBJ2-5 TRBV6-2/TRBV6-3 CASSRQVEGTQYF TGTGCCAGCAGCCGACAGGTCGAAGGGACCCAGTACTTC